This TCR beta chain was sequenced in a study of blood T cell repertoires in COVID-19. Assay used: immunoSEQ multiplex PCR; TCRdb lists only in-frame clones, some missing. The sample has about 160,000 clones, around 79% seen once; the top ten hold 8% to 8.5%. A Seattle source enrolled patients during active infection and followed them longitudinally. The V gene lost 8 bases and the J gene lost 5 bases, with 12 bases spanning the gap. This CDR3 comprises 12 residues. Germline V gene lookup returns CDR1 SGHTA and CDR2 FQGNSA. The chain has TRBV7-2 and TRBJ1-2, with D tentatively TRBD1 (5 bases). Sequenced material: peripheral blood. The receptor was derived from a woman aged 60-75 years with COVID-19, enrolled during active disease. DNA for the CDR3: TGTGCCAGCGGGGCCTCTAGGTATGGCTACACCTTC. This gives the protein CASGASRYGYTF.